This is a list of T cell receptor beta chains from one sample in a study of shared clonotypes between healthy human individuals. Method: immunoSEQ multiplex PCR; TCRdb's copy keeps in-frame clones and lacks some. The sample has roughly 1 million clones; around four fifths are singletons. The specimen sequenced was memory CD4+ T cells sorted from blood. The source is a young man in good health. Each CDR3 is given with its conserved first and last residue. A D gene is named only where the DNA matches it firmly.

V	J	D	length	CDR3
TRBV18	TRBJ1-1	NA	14	CASSPGGGNTEAFF
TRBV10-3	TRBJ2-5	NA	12	CAISADGETQYF
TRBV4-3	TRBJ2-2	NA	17	CASSHLGTGRNTGELFF
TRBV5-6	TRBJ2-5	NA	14	CASSFSGGLETQYF
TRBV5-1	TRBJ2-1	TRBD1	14	CASSTGQGTTEQFF
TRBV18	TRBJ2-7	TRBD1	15	CASSQAGTVIYEQYF
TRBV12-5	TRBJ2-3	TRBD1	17	CASGSRDRGGSGDTQYF
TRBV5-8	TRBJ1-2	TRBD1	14	CASSSGQTNYGYTF
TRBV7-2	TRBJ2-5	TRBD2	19	CASSLGRGWIGGRKETQYF
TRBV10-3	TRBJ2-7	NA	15	CAISESGNFRYEQYF
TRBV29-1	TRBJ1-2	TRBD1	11	CSAGTGGGYTF
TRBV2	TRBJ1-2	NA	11	CASRSGSGYTF
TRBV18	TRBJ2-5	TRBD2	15	CASSPLTSVGETQYF
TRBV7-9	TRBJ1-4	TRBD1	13	CASSSIDRAKLFF
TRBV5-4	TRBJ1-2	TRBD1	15	CASSLARDRPYGYTF
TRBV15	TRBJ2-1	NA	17	CATSREVAASSYNEQFF
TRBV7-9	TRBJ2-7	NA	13	CASSEMQGYEQYF
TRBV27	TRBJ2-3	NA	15	CASSLSRRNTDTQYF
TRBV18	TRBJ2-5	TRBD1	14	CASSRDRVLETQYF
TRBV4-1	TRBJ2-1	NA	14	CASSQAGVLNEQFF
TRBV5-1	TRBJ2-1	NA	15	CASSLASSAYNEQFF
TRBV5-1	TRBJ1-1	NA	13	CASSGRVNTEAFF
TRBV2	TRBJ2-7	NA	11	CASRSSGEQYF
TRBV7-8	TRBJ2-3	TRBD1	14	CASSPQGATDTQYF
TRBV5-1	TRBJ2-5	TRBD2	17	CASSVRWASGGQETQYF
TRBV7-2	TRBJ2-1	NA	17	CASSLRARGASYNEQFF
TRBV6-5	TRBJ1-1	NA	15	CASSYSLTGNTEAFF
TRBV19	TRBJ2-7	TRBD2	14	CASSAVGGAYEQYF
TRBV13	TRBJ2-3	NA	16	CASSLRTSRITDTQYF
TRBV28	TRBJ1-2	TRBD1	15	CASSSAGTGDYGYTF
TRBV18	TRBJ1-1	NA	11	CASSQGTEAFF
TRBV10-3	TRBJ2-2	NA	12	CAISDLAGELFF
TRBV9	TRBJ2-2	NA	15	CASRSGDGGGGELFF
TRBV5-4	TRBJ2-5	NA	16	CASSSTRLTKKETQYF
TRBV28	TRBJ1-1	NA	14	CASSVQLRNTEAFF
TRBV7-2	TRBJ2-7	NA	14	CASSHSGATYEQYF
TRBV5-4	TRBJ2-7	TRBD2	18	CASSPGLAGGSSTYEQYF
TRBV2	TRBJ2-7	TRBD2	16	CASTLLAGAIPGEQYF
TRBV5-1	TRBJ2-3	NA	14	CASSHIEVPDTQYF
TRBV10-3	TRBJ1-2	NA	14	CATSMGGPNYGYTF
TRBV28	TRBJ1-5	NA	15	CASSFGSFMNQPQHF
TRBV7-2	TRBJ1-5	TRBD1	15	CASSAEGATNQPQHF
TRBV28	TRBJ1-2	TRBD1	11	CASSGHGTGAF
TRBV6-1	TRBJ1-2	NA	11	CASSQGYGYTF
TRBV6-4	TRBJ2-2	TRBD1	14	CASSDQGAAGELFF
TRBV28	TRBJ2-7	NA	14	CASSLPVGVYEQYF
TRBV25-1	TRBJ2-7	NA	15	CASSAPRANGYEQYF
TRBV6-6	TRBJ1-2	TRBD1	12	CASTRDSYGYTF
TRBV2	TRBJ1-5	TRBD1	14	CASSEKGGTQPQHF
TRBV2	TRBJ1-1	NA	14	CASSDGKGGTEAFF
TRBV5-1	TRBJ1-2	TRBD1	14	CASSTGQGPEGYTF
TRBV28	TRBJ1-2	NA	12	CASSERASGYTF